A selection of T cell receptor beta chains follows, all from one sample in a study of regulatory T cells in long-lasting Graves disease. TCRdb reanalysed the multiplex PCR reads using MiXCR and keeps one entry per CDR3 protein. Of roughly 450,000 distinct CDR3 sequences listed, under 25% were seen once; the top ten hold around 13%. The input for sequencing was peripheral blood mononuclear cells (PBMCs), taken when the disease was refractory, from a patient treated with antithyroid drugs. The receptors come from a female donor with Graves disease. Both conserved end residues are part of each CDR3. The D gene is left open where the match is weak. Part of the rows lack a size; the others show once, few, many or a class for expanded clones.

j_call | d_call | v_call | cdr3_length | clone_size | cdr3_aa | cdr3_nt
TRBJ1-1 | TRBD1 | TRBV10-3 | 15 | few | CAISERQGMNTEAFF | TGTGCCATCAGTGAGAGACAGGGAATGAACACTGAAGCTTTCTTT
TRBJ1-3 | NA | TRBV10-3 | 14 | few | CAISEPPGLLAIYF | TGTGCCATCAGTGAGCCCCCAGGACTCCTCGCCATATATTTT
TRBJ2-2 | NA | TRBV15 | 16 | many | CATSREYRSNTGELFF | TGTGCCACCAGCAGAGAATACCGGTCGAACACCGGGGAGCTGTTTTTT
TRBJ1-5 | NA | TRBV2 | 11 | NA | CASGVNQPQHF | TGTGCCAGCGGAGTAAATCAGCCCCAGCATTTT
TRBJ1-1 | NA | TRBV18 | 13 | NA | CASSPTDDTEAFF | TGTGCCAGCTCACCCACGGATGATACTGAAGCTTTCTTT
TRBJ2-5 | NA | TRBV27 | 16 | few | CASSLKLAERQETQYF | TGTGCCAGCAGTTTGAAGTTGGCAGAAAGACAAGAGACCCAGTACTTC
TRBJ1-4 | NA | TRBV30 | 15 | few | CAWNLLSGTNEKLFF | TGTGCCTGGAACCTTTTGAGTGGCACTAATGAAAAACTGTTTTTT
TRBJ1-2 | NA | TRBV29-1 | 15 | many | CSVDTTGAGSYGYTF | TGCAGCGTTGATACCACAGGTGCGGGGAGTTATGGCTACACCTTC
TRBJ1-1 | NA | TRBV19 | 14 | NA | CASSGFVGNTEAFF | TGTGCCAGTAGTGGCTTCGTGGGGAACACTGAAGCTTTCTTT
TRBJ1-2 | NA | TRBV20-1 | 11 | NA | CSAYHREGYTF | TGCAGTGCTTATCACAGGGAAGGCTACACCTTC
TRBJ2-5 | TRBD2 | TRBV6-1 | 14 | NA | CASSLAGGYQTQYF | TGTGCCAGCAGCTTAGCGGGGGGCTATCAGACCCAGTACTTC
TRBJ1-1 | NA | TRBV28 | 14 | many | CASSFIALNTEAFF | TGTGCCAGCAGTTTCATAGCTTTGAACACTGAAGCTTTCTTT
TRBJ1-1 | TRBD1 | TRBV20-1 | 17 | NA | CSARAYGTANMNTEAFF | TGCAGTGCTAGAGCCTACGGGACAGCAAACATGAACACTGAAGCTTTCTTT
TRBJ2-5 | TRBD2 | TRBV2 | 16 | NA | CASSWGLAGGRKTQYF | TGTGCCAGCAGCTGGGGACTAGCGGGAGGGAGGAAGACCCAGTACTTC
TRBJ1-1 | NA | TRBV2 | 11 | many | CASFHVTEAFF | TGTGCCAGCTTTCATGTGACTGAAGCTTTCTTT
TRBJ2-7 | NA | TRBV10-3 | 17 | few | CAIASGDFRGVPYEQYF | TGTGCCATCGCATCCGGCGACTTCAGGGGGGTCCCCTACGAGCAGTACTTC
TRBJ1-2 | NA | TRBV9 | 14 | few | CASSPGTPLQDYTF | TGTGCCAGCAGCCCTGGGACTCCCCTCCAAGACTACACCTTC